The 13 T cell receptor beta chains in this list originate from one sample, sequenced in a study of shared clonotypes between healthy human individuals. TCRdb's copy holds only in-frame clones and misses some; the assay was immunoSEQ multiplex PCR. The sample carries roughly 1.5 million clones, around 98% recorded once. Sequencing was carried out using naive CD4+ T cells sorted from blood. Specified subset: CD45RA+ positively selected. The receptor set was obtained from a man aged 25 to 40 in good health.

The chain carries TRBV5-8 and TRBJ1-5, with D perhaps TRBD1 (5 bases). V gave up 4 bases and J gave up 5 bases, with 13 bases separating them. The CDR3 covers 14 residues. Germline values: CDR1 SGHTS, CDR2 YDEGEE. CDR3: CASSPRRGDQPQHF. CDR3 in DNA: TGTGCCAGCAGCCCCCGTAGGGGCGATCAGCCCCAGCATTTT.

J is TRBJ2-7 and V is TRBV11-2; no reliable D call. CDR1 is SGHAT, CDR2 FQNNGV, per germline. The V end was cut by 1 base, the J end by 4 bases, with 14 bases between. The CDR3 is 15 residues long. Here the CDR3 reads CASSLGLKGRYEQYF. Here the CDR3 DNA reads TGTGCCAGCAGCTTAGGACTTAAAGGACGATACGAGCAGTACTTC.

The genes are TRBV18 and TRBJ2-1; TRBD1 matches 7 bases. In germline, CDR1 is KGHSH, CDR2 LQKENI. Trimming cost V 4 bases and J 0 bases; bases outside gene matches: 3. The CDR3 covers 15 residues. The chain's CDR3 is CASSLGQSSYNEQFF. The CDR3 coding sequence is TGTGCCAGCTCACTGGGACAGAGCTCCTACAATGAGCAGTTCTTC.

Worth noting for this clone: One end of the junction varies from germline; a read error may be responsible. The chain has TRBV7-7 and TRBJ2-5, with a tentative D call TRBD2 (6 bases). Germline values: CDR1 SSHAT, CDR2 FNYEAQ (reference sequence). This CDR3 is 14 amino acids long. CDR3 in DNA: TGTGCTAGCAGCCCCGGGACTGGGAAAGAGACCCAGTACTTC. This gives the protein CASSPGTGKETQYF. The full variable domain, with the rest looked up from reference TRBV7-7 and TRBJ2-5, is GAGVSQSPRYKVTKRGQDVTLRCDPISSHATLYWYQQALGQGPEFLTYFNYEAQPDKSGLPSDRFSAERPEGSISTLTIQRTEQRDSAMYRCASSPGTGKETQYFGPGTRLLVL.

This clone appeared a single time. V is TRBV28 and J is TRBJ2-7; D is uncertain. The germline V gene encodes CDR1 MDHEN and CDR2 SYDVKM. This CDR3 has 12 residues. Trimming removed 6 bases at V and 2 bases at J, with 8 bases between. The CDR3 region is CASRLMAYEQYF. In DNA, the CDR3 is TGTGCCAGCAGACTAATGGCCTACGAGCAGTACTTC. Full variable domain (missing parts from reference TRBV28 and TRBJ2-7): DVKVTQSSRYLVKRTGEKVFLECVQDMDHENMFWYRQDPGLGLRLIYFSYDVKMKEKGDIPEGYSVSREKKERFSLILESASTNQTSMYLCASRLMAYEQYFGPGTRLTVT.

The chain couples TRBV7-8 to TRBJ2-4; 8 bases match TRBD1. The trim removed 5 bases at V and 5 bases at J, leaving 8 bases unmatched. The CDR3 runs 15 residues. Germline V gene sequence: CDR1 SGHVS, CDR2 FQNEAQ. The CDR3 region is CASSPRPGQENIQYF. CDR3 DNA sequence: TGTGCCAGCAGCCCCCGGCCGGGACAGGAAAACATTCAGTACTTC.

The rearrangement uses TRBV4-3 and TRBJ2-7; 9 bases fit TRBD2. CDR1 LGHNA and CDR2 YSLEER come from the germline V gene. The CDR3 has 16 amino acids. V lost 1 base and J lost 0; bases outside the gene matches: 4. This CDR3 reads CASSQGLAGISYEQYF. In DNA, the CDR3 is TGCGCCAGCAGCCAAGGCCTAGCGGGGATCTCCTACGAGCAGTACTTC.

About this clone: Other DNA variants within this sample encode the same CDR3. V usage is TRBV5-1 and J usage is TRBJ2-1; 12 bases agree with TRBD2. With V trimmed by 3 bases and J by 8 bases, 6 bases remained unmatched. The CDR3 totals 15 residues. Per the germline V gene, CDR1 is SGHRS and CDR2 is YFSETQ. The CDR3 protein is CASSSGLAGFDEQFF. Here the CDR3 DNA reads TGCGCCAGCAGCTCCGGACTAGCGGGATTCGATGAGCAGTTCTTC.

This clone was seen only once. The DNA for the CDR3 is TGTGCCAGCAGCTTGGCGCTAATGGGGGATCAGCCCCAGCATTTT. Translation gives CASSLALMGDQPQHF. The chain has TRBV5-6 and TRBJ1-5, with D perhaps TRBD1 (5 bases). The CDR3 loop spans 15 amino acids. Trimming cost V 0 bases and J 5 bases, with 12 bases left between them. Looked up from germline, CDR1 is SGHDT and CDR2 is YYEEEE.

The chain is built from TRBV18 and TRBJ2-5; a weak D match, TRBD1 (6 bases). V lost 10 bases, J lost 2 bases, and 14 bases lay in between. This CDR3 is 13 amino acids long. Looked up from germline, CDR1 is KGHSH and CDR2 is LQKENI. The CDR3 sequence: CATTNDRQETQYF. CDR3 coding DNA: TGTGCCACCACCAACGACAGGCAAGAGACCCAGTACTTC. Based on the CDR3 plus reference TRBV18 and TRBJ2-5, the full variable domain is NAGVMQNPRHLVRRRGQEARLRCSPMKGHSHVYWYRQLPEEGLKFMVYLQKENIIDESGMPKERFSAEFPKEGPSILRIQQVVRGDSAAYFCATTNDRQETQYFGPGTRLLVL.

This chain links TRBV15 with TRBJ1-3, with D possibly being TRBD1 (6 bases). The CDR3 is 15 amino acids. Per the germline V gene, CDR1 is LNHNV and CDR2 is YYDKDF (reference sequence). Trimming left V 0 bases short and J 4 bases short, with 10 bases between. DNA for the CDR3: TGTGCCACCAGCAGAGATCCGGGGGCCGGAAACACCATATATTTT. This codes for CATSRDPGAGNTIYF.

This clone was seen just once. The genes are TRBV7-2 and TRBJ1-2; possible D gene TRBD1, 5 bases. The V gene's germline CDR1 is SGHTA and CDR2 FQGNSA. V shed 2 bases and J shed 3 bases, with 10 bases lying between them. The CDR3 has 14 amino acids. CDR3 loop: CASSLRGADYGYTF. The CDR3 bases are TGTGCCAGCAGCTTAAGAGGGGCAGACTATGGCTACACCTTC.

The genes are TRBV6-5 and TRBJ1-4; 7 bases match TRBD1. Germline V CDR1 and CDR2: MNHEY, SVGAGI. Trimming removed 6 bases from V and 7 bases from J; junction bases left unmatched: 8. The CDR3 contains 14 residues. As DNA, the CDR3 is TGTGCCAGCAGGGGTGGACAGGCTGGTGAAAAACTGTTTTTT. Translation: CASRGGQAGEKLFF.